Below, 30 T cell receptor beta chains from the same sample are listed, as sequenced in a study of T cells in Graves' hyperthyroidism and ophthalmopathy. Amplification of TCR beta CDR3 regions was performed using RNA transcripts as template. The HTBI primer set drove a first-round RT-PCR of the TCR CDR3. Each CDR3 protein is one row after TCRdb ran MiXCR on the multiplex PCR reads. Of about 610,000 distinct CDR3 sequences detected, about half appear once; the ten largest clones hold 7.5% to 8.5%. Material: peripheral blood or thyroid tissue (not recorded which). Receptors were obtained from a woman aged 18 to 35 with Graves' hyperthyroidism.

The chain has TRBV10-1 and TRBJ2-3; a possible D gene is TRBD1 (6 bases). Trimming pared 2 bases from V and 4 bases from J, leaving 10 bases between. The CDR3 contains 14 residues. The germline CDR1 and CDR2 sequences are WNHNN and SYGVQD (reference sequence). CDR3 bases: TGCGCCAGCAGTGAGGTGGCAGGGGCAGATACGCAGTATTTT. It translates to CASSEVAGADTQYF.

The chain recombines TRBV24-1 with TRBJ2-3; possible D gene TRBD1, 5 bases. The germline CDR1 and CDR2 sequences are KGHDR and SFDVKD. This CDR3 has 14 amino acids. The ends were cut back, 5 bases at V and 2 bases at J, with 10 bases in the middle. DNA for the CDR3: TGTGCCACCAGTGTGGGGCAAGCCACAGATACGCAGTATTTT. It yields the protein CATSVGQATDTQYF.

This clonotype was seen at least ten times. The V gene is TRBV7-2, the J gene TRBJ1-2, with D possibly matching TRBD1 (5 bases). The germline V gene has CDR1 SGHTA and CDR2 FQGNSA. Trimming took 5 bases from V and 7 from J, leaving 17 bases between them. CDR3 length equals 14 residues. The DNA of the CDR3 is TGTGCCAGCAGCATCTCGGGGGTGTGGGGTGGCTACACCTTC. Its translation is CASSISGVWGGYTF.

In this sample, this clonotype turned up a few times. The V and J genes are TRBV6-1 and TRBJ1-3, with TRBD1 matching over 9 bases. Germline loops: CDR1 MNHNS, CDR2 SASEGT. The CDR3 totals 15 residues. The DNA for the CDR3 is TGTGCTTCCAGACAGGGGGGATTCTCTGGAAACACCATATATTTT. This sequence encodes CASRQGGFSGNTIYF.

In this sample, this clonotype turned up many times. J is TRBJ2-7 and V is TRBV4-1; 8 nucleotides match TRBD2. This CDR3 comprises 14 residues. Germline CDR1 is MGHRA and CDR2 is YSYEKL. Trimming took 0 bases from V and 8 from J; bases not matched to a gene: 6. CDR3 sequence: CASSQDGSGSKQYF. CDR3 coding DNA: TGCGCCAGCAGCCAAGATGGCAGCGGGAGTAAGCAGTACTTC.

The genes are TRBV12-3 or TRBV12-4 and TRBJ2-2; TRBD2 matches at 12 bases. The ends lost 10 bases at V and 0 bases at J; junction bases unmatched: 6. There are 16 residues in the CDR3. CDR3 coding DNA: TGTGCCACCTCTCGACTAGCGGGGGCGAACACCGGGGAGCTGTTTTTT. Its protein product is CATSRLAGANTGELFF.

V and J are TRBV29-1 and TRBJ1-1; a possible D gene is TRBD1 (5 bases). From germline, CDR1 is SQVTM and CDR2 ANQGSEA. The CDR3 has 15 amino acids. Trimming left V 8 bases short and J 0 bases short, with 19 bases between. As DNA, the CDR3 is TGCAGCCAAGAGGTGGGGTGGGGCATGAACACTGAAGCTTTCTTT. This codes for CSQEVGWGMNTEAFF.

This clonotype came up a few times. This chain connects TRBV29-1 to TRBJ2-3; TRBD2 matches at 11 bases. The germline gives CDR1 SQVTM, CDR2 ANQGSEA. The CDR3 has 17 amino acids. J gave up 0 bases and V 2 bases, and 7 bases lay outside the gene matches. CDR3 loop: CSVENPSGRYSTDTQYF. As DNA, the CDR3 is TGCAGCGTTGAAAACCCTAGCGGGAGGTATAGCACAGATACGCAGTATTTT.

This clonotype was counted many times. V is TRBV7-8 and J is TRBJ1-5; 7 nucleotides match TRBD1. The CDR3 consists of 16 residues. CDR1 and CDR2 (germline): SGHVS, FQNEAQ. J lost 7 bases, V lost 2 bases, and 11 bases had no gene match. The CDR3 nucleotides read TGTGCCAGCAGCTTAAGGCGGGAGACAGGGAAGCAGCCCCAGCATTTT. Translated, it gives CASSLRRETGKQPQHF.

This clonotype was seen repeatedly, ten times or more. This chain links TRBV5-6 with TRBJ1-1; TRBD1 is a possible D gene (6 bases). Trimming took 4 bases from V and 8 from J, leaving 18 bases between them. Germline V gene sequence: CDR1 SGHDT, CDR2 YYEEEE. This CDR3 region has 14 residues. CDR3 amino acids: CASSPTSLDREAFF. CDR3 DNA sequence: TGTGCCAGCAGCCCAACATCTCTCGACAGGGAAGCTTTCTTT.

This sequence joins TRBV7-8 and TRBJ1-2; TRBD1 might be the D (6 bases). The V gene lost 2 bases and the J gene lost 8 bases, with 24 bases spanning the gap. The germline CDR1 and CDR2 sequences are SGHVS and FQNEAQ. This CDR3 region has 17 residues. CDR3 residues: CASSLRQSNRALGGYTF. DNA of the CDR3: TGTGCCAGCAGCTTACGACAGTCGAACAGGGCTTTAGGCGGCTACACCTTC.

Concerning this clonotype itself: Germline is not matched at one junction end, which may reflect a read error. This chain connects TRBV5-4 to TRBJ2-5; TRBD2 is a possible D gene (5 bases). Germline CDR1 reads SGHNT; CDR2 reads YYREEE (reference sequence). The CDR3 is 13 amino acids. The CDR3 loop reads CASRLGGETEKYF. CDR3 coding DNA: TGTGCCAGCAGGTTAGGAGGAGAAACAGAGAAGTATTTC.

This clonotype was counted ten times or more. V usage is TRBV4-1 and J usage is TRBJ2-2; no firm D call. V dropped 0 bases and J dropped 4 bases, with 9 bases sitting between them. Germline V lookup: CDR1 MGHRA, CDR2 YSYEKL. The CDR3 consists of 15 residues. CDR3 in DNA: TGCGCCAGCAGCCAAGAGGCAGGTCGCACCGGGGAGCTGTTTTTT. Translated: CASSQEAGRTGELFF.

The genes are TRBV5-6 and TRBJ2-5, with D hard to call. Between the trimmed V and J ends, which lost 1 base and 9 bases, there was a span of 10 bases. Germline V gene sequence: CDR1 SGHDT, CDR2 YYEEEE. This CDR3 is built from 12 residues. Written as DNA, the CDR3 is TGTGCCAGCAGCTTGAGGAAACGAGCCCAGTACTTC. This codes for CASSLRKRAQYF. The variable domain in full, completed from reference TRBV5-6 and TRBJ2-5, reads DAGVTQSPTHLIKTRGQQVTLRCSPKSGHDTVSWYQQALGQGPQFIFQYYEEEERQRGNFPDRFSGHQFPNYSSELNVNALLLGDSALYLCASSLRKRAQYFGPGTRLLVL.

This chain joins TRBV20-1 and TRBJ1-3; unclear D gene. Trimming removed 6 bases at V and 12 bases at J, with 6 bases between. The CDR3 has 8 residues. Germline V lookup: CDR1 DFQATT, CDR2 SNEGSKA (reference sequence). The chain's CDR3 is CSARDIYF. CDR3 nucleotide sequence: TGCAGTGCCCGGGACATATATTTT.

This sequence joins TRBV12-5 and TRBJ2-7, with D possibly being TRBD2 (5 bases). Germline values: CDR1 LGHNT, CDR2 FRNRAP. CDR3 length equals 14 residues. The V and J ends lost 5 bases and 4 bases respectively, with 15 bases between them. The CDR3 sequence: CASGPSESGYEQYF. DNA of the CDR3: TGTGCTAGTGGTCCCTCGGAGAGCGGTTACGAGCAGTACTTC.

A remark on this clonotype: This may come from a read error, since a much larger clone is one base off. V usage is TRBV19 and J usage is TRBJ1-5; TRBD1 might be the D (6 bases). Trimming took 3 bases from V and 3 from J, leaving 12 bases between them. Germline-derived CDR1 and CDR2 are LNHDA and SQIVND (reference sequence). The CDR3 sequence is 15 residues long. The CDR3 reads CASSITQGINQPQHF. In DNA form, the CDR3 reads TGTGCCAGTAGTATTACTCAGGGGATCAATCAGCCCCAGCATTTT.

This clonotype was recorded a few times. The chain carries TRBV24-1 and TRBJ2-1; D may be TRBD1 (6 bases). CDR1 and CDR2 (germline): KGHDR, SFDVKD. V lost 8 bases and J lost 6, with 19 bases in between. The CDR3 has 15 amino acids. The CDR3 bases are TGTGCCACCACCCAAGAGGGGGAAGGATCCAATGAGCAGTTCTTC. Protein: CATTQEGEGSNEQFF.

The chain joins TRBV7-9 to TRBJ2-5; 10 nucleotides agree with TRBD1. The end of the DNA is better explained by TRBJ2-1, so the J call may be wrong. The CDR3 covers 13 residues. Germline CDR1 and CDR2: SEHNR and FQNEAQ (reference sequence). The CDR3 DNA sequence: TGTGCCAGCAGCTCCGGGACAGGGGAACAGCAGTTCTTC. Its translation is CASSSGTGEQQFF.

The table lists this clonotype with many counts. The CDR3 coding sequence is TGTGCCAGCAGGAAGGGCAGCTTCAATCAGCCCCAGCATTTT. Translating gives CASRKGSFNQPQHF. V and J are TRBV6-1 and TRBJ1-5; no clear D gene. The V and J ends lost 6 bases and 3 bases respectively, with 12 bases between them. Germline assignment: CDR1 MNHNS and CDR2 SASEGT. The CDR3 totals 14 residues.

The chain is built from TRBV12-3 or TRBV12-4 and TRBJ2-5; D tentatively reads TRBD1 or TRBD2 (5 bases each). The V end lost 3 bases, the J end lost 5 bases, and 13 bases lay between the germline ends. This CDR3 comprises 14 residues. CDR3 nucleotide sequence: TGTGCCAGCAGTTTTTGGGACGGCGTGGAGACCCAGTACTTC. It translates to CASSFWDGVETQYF.

A note on this clonotype: A read error may produce the germline difference seen at one junction end. The chain joins TRBV5-1 to TRBJ2-7, with 10 bases fitting TRBD2. Germline loops: CDR1 SGHRS, CDR2 YFSETQ. This CDR3 region has 16 residues. The CDR3 DNA reads TGCGCCAGCAGCTCGGAATTTTCTAGCGGGAGCTACGGGCAGTACTTC. Protein product: CASSSEFSSGSYGQYF.

The J gene is TRBJ2-7, the V gene TRBV15; no clear D gene. Germline V lookup: CDR1 LNHNV, CDR2 YYDKDF (reference sequence). The CDR3 is 13 residues long. V shed 0 bases and J shed 9 bases, with 12 bases lying between them. CDR3 nucleotide sequence: TGTGCCACCAGCAGAGATGCCTCCAGGTTGCAGTACTTC. Protein sequence: CATSRDASRLQYF.

This clonotype has ten or more counts. The chain recombines TRBV7-9 with TRBJ2-2; the D is unclear. Per the germline V gene, CDR1 is SEHNR and CDR2 is FQNEAQ (reference sequence). The CDR3 consists of 11 residues. With 5 bases removed from V and 9 bases from J, the gap between germline ends came to 7 bases. CDR3 in amino acids: CASSTLRELFF. CDR3 nucleotides: TGTGCCAGCAGCACCTTACGGGAGCTGTTTTTT.

The V gene is TRBV7-3, the J gene TRBJ2-7, with 13 bases lining up with TRBD2. Germline-derived CDR1 and CDR2 are SGHTA and FQGTGA. The junction had 6 bases not matched to a gene; V was cut back by 5 bases and J by 5 bases. The CDR3 totals 15 residues. CDR3 sequence (DNA): TGTGCCAGCAGCGCCAGGACTAGCGGGAGCCACGAGCAGTACTTC. Translated, it gives CASSARTSGSHEQYF.

The J gene is TRBJ2-6, the V gene TRBV9; possible D gene TRBD1, 6 bases. The CDR3 has 15 amino acids. Germline CDR1 and CDR2: SGDLS and YYNGEE. V was cut by 3 bases and J by 1 base, with 8 bases left in between. The CDR3 nucleotides are TGTGCCAGCAGCGATGGGACATCTGGGGCCAACGTCCTGACTTTC. It translates to CASSDGTSGANVLTF.

There are many counts of this clonotype. DNA for the CDR3: TGTGCCAGCAGCCTTGACAGGTTCTCCTACGAGCAGTACTTC. Residues: CASSLDRFSYEQYF. The chain carries TRBV7-9 and TRBJ2-7, with a possible D match to TRBD1 (6 bases). The CDR3 runs 14 residues. Germline assignment: CDR1 SEHNR and CDR2 FQNEAQ (reference sequence). V was shortened by 5 bases and J by 0 bases, with 11 bases between the two germline ends.

V is TRBV2 and J is TRBJ2-7; D is unclear. This CDR3 is 14 amino acids long. V was trimmed by 8 bases and J by 4 bases, leaving 18 bases between them. Germline V lookup: CDR1 SNHLY, CDR2 FYNNEI. CDR3 sequence: CASVEDGTRYEQYF. DNA for the CDR3: TGTGCCAGCGTAGAGGACGGTACGAGGTACGAGCAGTACTTC. Based on the CDR3 plus reference TRBV2 and TRBJ2-7, the full variable domain is EPEVTQTPSHQVTQMGQEVILRCVPISNHLYFYWYRQILGQKVEFLVSFYNNEISEKSEIFDDQFSVERPDGSNFTLKIRSTKLEDSAMYFCASVEDGTRYEQYFGPGTRLTVT.

This clonotype was seen ten or more times. V and J are TRBV7-3 and TRBJ1-1, with D tentatively TRBD1 (5 bases). Germline CDR1 is SGHTA and CDR2 is FQGTGA. The CDR3 loop spans 13 amino acids. The V and J ends lost 6 bases and 1 base respectively, with 9 bases between them. The CDR3 region is CASRGQSNTEAFF. Here the CDR3 DNA reads TGTGCCAGCAGAGGACAATCGAACACTGAAGCTTTCTTT. The variable domain in full, with the rest retrieved from reference TRBV7-3 and TRBJ1-1, is GAGVSQTPSNKVTEKGKYVELRCDPISGHTALYWYRQSLGQGPEFLIYFQGTGAADDSGLPNDRFFAVRPEGSVSTLKIQRTERGDSAVYLCASRGQSNTEAFFGQGTRLTVV.

V usage is TRBV15 and J usage is TRBJ2-7, with TRBD2 matching over 7 bases. Germline V gene sequence: CDR1 LNHNV, CDR2 YYDKDF (reference sequence). The CDR3 covers 14 residues. J gave up 6 bases and V 5 bases, and 10 bases lay outside the gene matches. As DNA, the CDR3 is TGTGCCACCAGCCGAGCGGGGCGGGGCGGCGAGCAGTACTTC. Translated: CATSRAGRGGEQYF.